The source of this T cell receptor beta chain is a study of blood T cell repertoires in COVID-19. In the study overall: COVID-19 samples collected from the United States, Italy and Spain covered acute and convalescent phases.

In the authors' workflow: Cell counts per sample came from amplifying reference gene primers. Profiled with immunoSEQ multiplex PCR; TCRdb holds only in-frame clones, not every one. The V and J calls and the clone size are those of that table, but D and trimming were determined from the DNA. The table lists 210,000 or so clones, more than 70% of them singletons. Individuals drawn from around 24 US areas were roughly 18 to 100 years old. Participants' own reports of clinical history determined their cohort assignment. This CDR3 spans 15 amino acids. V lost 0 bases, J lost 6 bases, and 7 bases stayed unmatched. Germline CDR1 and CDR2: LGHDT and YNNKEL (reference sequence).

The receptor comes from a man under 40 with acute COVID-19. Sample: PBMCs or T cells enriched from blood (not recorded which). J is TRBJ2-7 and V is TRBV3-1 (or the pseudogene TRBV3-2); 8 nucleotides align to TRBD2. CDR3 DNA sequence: TGTGCCAGCAGCCAAGATACGGCGGGGGGAGGCGAGCAGTACTTC. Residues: CASSQDTAGGGEQYF.